This TCR beta chain is from a study of blood T cell repertoires in COVID-19. Original processing methods: Reference gene primers were amplified, and this amplification served to estimate nucleated cell counts. Measured with immunoSEQ multiplex PCR; TCRdb has only the in-frame clones, and not every one. From that table come the V and J calls and clone size; the DNA was used to work out D and trimming. The sample lists over 100,000 clones; 82% were seen once. The germline V gene encodes CDR1 LNHDA and CDR2 SQIVND (reference sequence). The CDR3 extends over 15 amino acids. Trimming at V came to 5 bases and at J to 10 bases, leaving 13 bases not matched to a gene.

The chain employs TRBV19 and TRBJ2-1; 8 bases map to TRBD1. Input material: peripheral blood. The clonotype comes from a woman in her seventies with acute or convalescent COVID-19. CDR3 nucleotides: TGTGCCAGTAGTCTAACAGGGGGGCCCGGCCAGGAGCAGTTCTTC. Translated, it gives CASSLTGGPGQEQFF. The whole variable domain, filled in from reference TRBV19 and TRBJ2-1, reads DGGITQSPKYLFRKEGQNVTLSCEQNLNHDAMYWYRQDPGQGLRLIYYSQIVNDFQKGDIAEGYSVSREKKESFPLTVTSAQKNPTAFYLCASSLTGGPGQEQFFGPGTRLTVL.